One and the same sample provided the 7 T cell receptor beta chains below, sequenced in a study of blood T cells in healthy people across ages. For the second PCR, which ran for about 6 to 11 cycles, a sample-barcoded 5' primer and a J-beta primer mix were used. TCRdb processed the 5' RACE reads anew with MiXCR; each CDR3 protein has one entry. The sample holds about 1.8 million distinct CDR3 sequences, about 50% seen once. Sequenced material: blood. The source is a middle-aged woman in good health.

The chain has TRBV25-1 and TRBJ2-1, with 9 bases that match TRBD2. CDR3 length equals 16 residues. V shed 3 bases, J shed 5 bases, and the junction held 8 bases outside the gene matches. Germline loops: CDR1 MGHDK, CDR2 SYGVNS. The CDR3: CASSDLSGGYNNEQFF. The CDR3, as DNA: TGTGCCAGCAGTGACCTCAGCGGGGGGTATAACAATGAGCAGTTCTTC.

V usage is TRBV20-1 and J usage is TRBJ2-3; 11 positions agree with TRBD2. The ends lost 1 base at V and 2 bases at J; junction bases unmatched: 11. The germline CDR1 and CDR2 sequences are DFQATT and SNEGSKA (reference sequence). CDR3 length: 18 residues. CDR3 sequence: CSARGGVLAGGLTDTQYF. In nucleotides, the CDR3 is TGCAGTGCTAGAGGGGGGGTGCTAGCGGGGGGTCTCACAGATACGCAGTATTTT.

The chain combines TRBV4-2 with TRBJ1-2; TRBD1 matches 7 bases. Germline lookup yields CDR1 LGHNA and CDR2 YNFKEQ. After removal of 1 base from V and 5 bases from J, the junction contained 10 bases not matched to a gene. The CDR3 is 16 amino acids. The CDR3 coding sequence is TGTGCCAGCAGCCAAGTAGGTAGGGACAGCGGATATGGCTACACCTTC. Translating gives CASSQVGRDSGYGYTF.

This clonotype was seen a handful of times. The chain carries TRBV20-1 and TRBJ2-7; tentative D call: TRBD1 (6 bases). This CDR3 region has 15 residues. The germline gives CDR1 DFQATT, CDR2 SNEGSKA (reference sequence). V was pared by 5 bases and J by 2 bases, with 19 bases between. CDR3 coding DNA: TGCAGTGCTGGACAGCACAACCGATTCACCTACGAGCAGTACTTC. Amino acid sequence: CSAGQHNRFTYEQYF.

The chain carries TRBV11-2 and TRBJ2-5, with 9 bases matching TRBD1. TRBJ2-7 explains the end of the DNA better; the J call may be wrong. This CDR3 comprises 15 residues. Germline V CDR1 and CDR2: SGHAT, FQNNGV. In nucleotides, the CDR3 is TGTGCCAGCAGCAACGGGGGACAGGGACCCTACGAGCAGTACTTC. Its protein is CASSNGGQGPYEQYF.

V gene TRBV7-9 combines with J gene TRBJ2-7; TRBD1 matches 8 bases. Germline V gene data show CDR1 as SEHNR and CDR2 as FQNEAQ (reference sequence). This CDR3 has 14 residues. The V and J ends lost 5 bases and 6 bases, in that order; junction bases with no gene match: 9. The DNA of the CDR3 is TGTGCCAGCAGCAAACACGGGACAGGAAGCGAGCAGTACTTC. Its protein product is CASSKHGTGSEQYF.

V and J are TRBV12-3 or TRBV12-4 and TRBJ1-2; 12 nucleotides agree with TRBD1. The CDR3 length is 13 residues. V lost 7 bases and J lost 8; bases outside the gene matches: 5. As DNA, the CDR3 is TGTGCCAGCACTATAGGGACAGGGGGCGGCTACACCTTC. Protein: CASTIGTGGGYTF.